What follows is one TCR beta chain and its context. The target antigen is unknown. Sequencing was performed with immunoSEQ multiplex PCR; in TCRdb, only in-frame clones are kept and a portion is missing. The sample lists over a million clones, approximately 70% occurring once. The authors divided CD4+ cells into CD45RA+ naive and CD45RA-negative memory subsets. This record comes from a study of shared clonotypes between healthy human individuals. The V segment lost 0 bases and the J segment 2 bases; nucleotides outside the gene matches: 8. The CDR3 consists of 17 residues. The germline gives CDR1 MNHEY, CDR2 SMNVEV (reference sequence). Findings of the study overall: Sequencing depth was expected to affect clonotype sharing among donors. Despite large depth, rarefaction showed incomplete sorted-subset sequencing. Compared with memory subsets, naive subsets generally had larger estimated richness.

The source is a man between 18 and 35 years old in good health. The sample was memory CD4+ T cells sorted from blood. The sample's subset: CD45RA-negative fraction. This chain links TRBV27 with TRBJ2-3; TRBD1 matches at 7 bases. CDR3 DNA sequence: TGTGCCAGCAGTTTATCGACACAGGGGTGGGACACAGATACGCAGTATTTT. Protein sequence: CASSLSTQGWDTDTQYF.